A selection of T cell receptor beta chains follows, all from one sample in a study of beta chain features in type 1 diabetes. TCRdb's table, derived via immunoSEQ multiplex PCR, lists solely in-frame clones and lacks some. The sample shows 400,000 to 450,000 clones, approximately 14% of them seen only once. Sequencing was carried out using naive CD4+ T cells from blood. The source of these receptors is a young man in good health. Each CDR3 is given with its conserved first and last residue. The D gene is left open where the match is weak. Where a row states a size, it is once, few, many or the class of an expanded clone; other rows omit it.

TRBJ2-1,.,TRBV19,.,CASSITISAQKLYNEQFF,TGTGCCAGTAGTATAACTATTTCGGCACAGAAGCTCTACAATGAGCAGTTCTTC
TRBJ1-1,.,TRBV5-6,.,CASSLGGLDTEAFF,TGTGCCAGCAGCTTGGGTGGGTTGGACACTGAAGCTTTCTTT
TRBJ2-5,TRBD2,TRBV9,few,CASDVAGGSQETQYF,TGTGCCAGCGATGTAGCGGGAGGGAGTCAAGAGACCCAGTACTTC
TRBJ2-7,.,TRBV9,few,CASSVDSLSYEQYF,TGTGCCAGCAGCGTAGACAGTCTTTCCTACGAGCAGTACTTC
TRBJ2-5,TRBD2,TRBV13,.,CASRPPGGPVSETQYF,TGTGCCAGCCGCCCCCCGGGGGGGCCGGTCTCTGAGACCCAGTACTTC
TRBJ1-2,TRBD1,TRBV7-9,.,CASSTGGDGYTF,TGTGCCAGCAGCACAGGGGGCGATGGCTACACCTTC
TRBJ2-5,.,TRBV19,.,CASSIRGPQETQYF,TGTGCCAGTAGTATACGGGGACCCCAAGAGACCCAGTACTTC
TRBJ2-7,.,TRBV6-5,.,CASSPGSSYEQYF,TGTGCCAGCAGTCCGGGAAGCTCCTACGAGCAGTACTTC
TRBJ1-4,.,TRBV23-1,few,CASSQSGEGRSEKLFF,TGCGCCAGCAGTCAATCGGGGGAGGGGAGAAGTGAAAAACTGTTTTTT
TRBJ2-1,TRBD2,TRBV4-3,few,CASSQDLAGGSAQFF,TGCGCCAGCAGCCAAGATCTAGCGGGGGGAAGCGCGCAGTTCTTC
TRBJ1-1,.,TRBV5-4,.,CAISFKPATGMNTEAFF,TGTGCCATCAGCTTTAAACCTGCGACAGGAATGAACACTGAAGCTTTCTTT
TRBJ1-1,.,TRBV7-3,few,CASSSNAGLTEAFF,TGTGCCAGCAGCTCCAACGCCGGGCTCACTGAAGCTTTCTTT
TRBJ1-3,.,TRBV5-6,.,CASSLVTTGNTIYF,TGTGCCAGCAGCTTGGTGACTACTGGAAACACCATATATTTT
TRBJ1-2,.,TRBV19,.,CASLRGNYGYTF,TGTGCCAGTTTGCGCGGGAACTATGGCTACACCTTC
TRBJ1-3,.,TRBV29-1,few,CSVHEYAGNTIYF,TGCAGCGTTCATGAGTATGCCGGAAACACCATATATTTT
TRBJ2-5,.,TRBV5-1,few,CASSDTFQETQYF,TGCGCCAGCTCGGACACCTTCCAAGAGACCCAGTACTTC
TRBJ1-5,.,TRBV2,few,CASGWYLNQPQHF,TGTGCCAGCGGCTGGTACCTGAATCAGCCCCAGCATTTT
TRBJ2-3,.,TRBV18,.,CASSRLEIDTQYF,TGTGCCAGCTCACGACTAGAGATAGATACGCAGTATTTT
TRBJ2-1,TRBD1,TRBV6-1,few,CASGQGYYNEQFF,TGTGCCAGCGGACAGGGCTACTACAATGAGCAGTTCTTC
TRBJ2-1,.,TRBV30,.,CAWNGGSSYNEQFF,TGTGCCTGGAATGGGGGTAGCTCCTACAATGAGCAGTTCTTC
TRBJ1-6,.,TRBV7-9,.,CASSNRDGGFSPLHF,TGTGCCAGCAGCAACCGGGACGGTGGGTTTTCACCCCTCCACTTT
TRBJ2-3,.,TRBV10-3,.,CAISASRDTGSDTQYF,TGTGCCATCAGTGCGAGCAGGGACACTGGGTCAGATACGCAGTATTTT
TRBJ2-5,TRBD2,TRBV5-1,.,CASSPGTSGSLETQYF,TGCGCCAGCAGCCCCGGGACTAGCGGGAGTCTGGAGACCCAGTACTTC
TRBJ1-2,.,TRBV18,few,CASSPSMDGYTF,TGTGCCAGCTCACCAAGCATGGATGGCTACACCTTC
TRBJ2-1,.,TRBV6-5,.,CASSRGGEQFF,TGTGCCAGCTCGAGGGGCGGGGAGCAGTTCTTC
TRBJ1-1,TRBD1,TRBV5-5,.,CASSPDRDTEAFF,TGTGCCAGCAGCCCCGACAGGGACACTGAAGCTTTCTTT
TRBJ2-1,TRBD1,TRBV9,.,CASSVGIGTGSNNEQFF,TGTGCCAGCAGCGTAGGGATAGGGACAGGGTCTAACAATGAGCAGTTCTTC
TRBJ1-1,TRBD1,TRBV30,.,CAWSEGQGAGMAFF,TGTGCCTGGAGTGAGGGACAGGGTGCGGGTATGGCTTTCTTT
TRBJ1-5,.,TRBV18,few,CASSPEGSNQPQHF,TGTGCCAGCTCACCAGAGGGGAGCAATCAGCCCCAGCATTTT
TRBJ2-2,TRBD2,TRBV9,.,CASSVGQAGGAAGELFF,TGTGCCAGCAGCGTAGGTCAAGCGGGAGGGGCGGCCGGGGAGCTGTTTTTT
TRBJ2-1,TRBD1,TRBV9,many,CASSKDRGHVNEQFF,TGTGCCAGCAGCAAGGACAGGGGGCACGTCAATGAGCAGTTCTTC
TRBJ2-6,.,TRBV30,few,CAWRQRAAGANVLTF,TGTGCCTGGAGACAACGGGCAGCTGGGGCCAACGTCCTGACTTTC
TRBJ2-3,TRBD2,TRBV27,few,CASSSGLPGDTQYF,TGTGCCAGCAGTTCGGGACTACCAGGGGATACGCAGTATTTT
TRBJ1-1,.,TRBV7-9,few,CASSPLGKGNTEAFF,TGTGCCAGCAGCCCCCTAGGGAAGGGGAACACTGAAGCTTTCTTT
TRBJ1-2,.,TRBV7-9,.,CASSLVANPYFF,TGTGCCAGCAGCTTAGTTGCCAACCCCTATTTCTTC
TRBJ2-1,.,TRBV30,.,CAWRDLGEQFF,TGTGCCTGGAGGGACTTAGGCGAGCAGTTCTTC
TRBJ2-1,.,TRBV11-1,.,CASSSGKHEQFF,TGTGCCAGCAGCTCCGGGAAGCATGAGCAGTTCTTC
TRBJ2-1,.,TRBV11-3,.,CASSFPGVSYNEQFF,TGTGCCAGCAGCTTCCCGGGAGTGTCCTACAATGAGCAGTTCTTC
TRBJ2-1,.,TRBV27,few,CASSLFADNEQFF,TGTGCCAGCAGTTTATTTGCCGACAATGAGCAGTTCTTC
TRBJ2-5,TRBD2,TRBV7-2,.,CASSLDSGRAETQYF,TGTGCCAGCAGCTTAGACAGCGGGAGGGCAGAGACCCAGTACTTC